The clone carrying this T cell receptor (beta chain) has at least ten counts. What it binds is not known. CDR1 and CDR2 from the germline V gene are ENHRY and SYGVKD. Trimming took off 2 bases at V and 5 bases at J, with 13 bases between the two ends. The CDR3 spans 15 residues. This sample is drawn from a study of CD8 T cells in ankylosing spondylitis. Study results and caveats: Seemingly distinctive of ankylosing spondylitis blood was a TCR beta motif formed by eight highly homologous variants. Enrichment of disease-linked clones was reportedly significant in matched ankylosing spondylitis synovial fluid.

With molecular barcodes, quantitative 5'-RACE was used to make the TCR beta libraries. One entry per CDR3 protein results from TCRdb running MiXCR on the 5' RACE reads. The table has around 490,000 distinct CDR3 sequences, 5.3% seen once. The chain combines TRBV10-3 with TRBJ1-5; tentative D call: TRBD1 (5 bases). The specimen sequenced was blood, either unsorted or a sorted T cell fraction (not recorded which). This receptor was obtained from a male donor with ankylosing spondylitis. The CDR3 is CAISETGTVHQPQHF. The DNA for the CDR3 is TGTGCCATCAGTGAGACCGGGACTGTTCATCAGCCCCAGCATTTT.